Following are 27 T cell receptor beta chains from one sample sequenced in a study of graft-versus-host responses after intestinal transplantation. Method: immunoSEQ multiplex PCR; TCRdb's copy keeps in-frame clones and lacks some. This sample yields just under 2,500 clones, of which 90% to 95% are seen a single time; approximately 1.5% belongs to the top ten. This specimen consisted of PBMCs, obtained less than 20 days after intestinal transplant. These receptors all stem from a human patient who received an intestinal transplant, so some T cells may come from the graft donor.

The chain is built from TRBV27 and TRBJ2-7, with TRBD2 identical over 13 bases. The CDR3 is 15 amino acids. Germline V CDR1 and CDR2: MNHEY, SMNVEV (reference sequence). V gave up 5 bases and J gave up 1 base; unmatched junction bases: 2. The CDR3 nucleotides are TGTGCCAGCAGTCAGACTAGCGGGGGGTCCTACGAGCAGTACTTC. Its protein is CASSQTSGGSYEQYF.

This chain connects TRBV6-5 to TRBJ1-1, with a tentative D call TRBD1 (5 bases). The germline V gene has CDR1 MNHEY and CDR2 SVGAGI. Deletions cut 5 bases from V and 5 bases from J, with 12 bases between. This CDR3 contains 13 residues. The CDR3 DNA sequence: TGTGCCAGCAGTAATGTGGGGGGGACTGAAGCTTTCTTT. This translates into CASSNVGGTEAFF.

The rearrangement uses TRBV28 and TRBJ2-7; 11 bases match TRBD1. The J segment lost 4 bases and the V segment lost 6 bases, leaving 2 bases of the junction unmatched. The CDR3 covers 13 residues. CDR1 and CDR2 from the germline V gene are MDHEN and SYDVKM. This chain's CDR3 is CASRGQGAYEQYV. The CDR3 DNA reads as TGTGCCAGCAGAGGACAGGGGGCTTACGAGCAGTACGTC.

This clone was detected only once. The CDR3 here is CASSPRDRGDYGYTF. The CDR3 bases are TGTGCCAGCAGTCCCAGAGACAGGGGGGACTATGGCTACACCTTC. The chain has TRBV2 and TRBJ1-2, with 9 bases that match TRBD1. CDR3 length: 15 amino acids. V lost 5 bases, J lost 3 bases, and 7 bases stayed unmatched. CDR1 and CDR2 (germline): SNHLY, FYNNEI.

The chain carries TRBV27 and TRBJ2-1, with no clear D. The V gene's germline CDR1 is MNHEY and CDR2 SMNVEV (reference sequence). Trimming pared 4 bases from V and 0 bases from J, leaving 19 bases between. This CDR3 has 18 residues. Here the CDR3 reads CASSSIFYGDPSYNEQFF. The CDR3 DNA reads as TGTGCCAGCAGTTCCATTTTCTACGGAGATCCCTCCTACAATGAGCAGTTCTTC.

The chain is built from TRBV2 and TRBJ2-5; 10 bases match TRBD1. Trimming took 6 bases from V and 5 from J; bases not matched to a gene: 12. CDR1 is SNHLY and CDR2 is FYNNEI in the germline V gene. CDR3 length: 16 amino acids. Here the CDR3 DNA reads TGTGCCAGCAGGAGGGACAGGGGCGGGGGAGGTGAGACCCAGTACTTC. This translates into CASRRDRGGGGETQYF.

The chain carries TRBV5-6 and TRBJ2-7, with D hard to call. Per the germline V gene, CDR1 is SGHDT and CDR2 is YYEEEE. V lost 4 bases, J lost 2 bases, and 28 bases lay in between. The CDR3 covers 19 residues. CDR3 DNA sequence: TGTGCCAGCAGCGGAGAGATTCCCGCTATCTTCAACCAGACCTACGAGCAGTACGTC. Translation gives CASSGEIPAIFNQTYEQYV.

This chain uses TRBV25-1 with TRBJ2-5; unclear D gene. Trimming cost V 2 bases and J 5 bases, with 6 bases left between them. The CDR3 contains 12 residues. Germline V gene lookup returns CDR1 MGHDK and CDR2 SYGVNS. The CDR3 coding sequence is TGTGCCAGCAGTGAAAAGCTGGAGACCCAGTACTTC. It codes for CASSEKLETQYF.

The J gene is TRBJ2-3, the V gene TRBV27; 7 positions agree with TRBD2. Trimming at V came to 3 bases and at J to 2 bases, leaving 8 bases not matched to a gene. In germline, CDR1 is MNHEY, CDR2 SMNVEV (reference sequence). The CDR3 sequence is 16 residues long. CDR3 nucleotide sequence: TGTGCCAGCAGTTTGTTAGGCGGGGGACTCACAGATACGCAGTATTTT. Translated: CASSLLGGGLTDTQYF.

The rearrangement joins TRBV25-1 to TRBJ2-1; perhaps TRBD1 as D (6 bases). V was cut by 11 bases and J by 9 bases, with 26 bases left in between. The CDR3 extends over 15 amino acids. CDR1 and CDR2 from the germline V gene are MGHDK and SYGVNS. The CDR3, as DNA: TGTGCCGCAGGCGAGGACCCGGACAGTTTGGGTGAGCAGTTCTTC. Translation gives CAAGEDPDSLGEQFF.

This chain links TRBV7-2 with TRBJ1-1, with TRBD1 identical over 7 bases. Germline loops: CDR1 SGHTA, CDR2 FQGNSA. The V segment lost 1 base and the J segment 1 base; nucleotides outside the gene matches: 6. The CDR3 length is 16 residues. The CDR3: CASSLGGTAWNTEAFF. In DNA, the CDR3 is TGTGCCAGCAGCTTAGGAGGGACAGCGTGGAACACTGAAGCTTTCTTT.

The chain joins TRBV19 to TRBJ2-1; 7 nucleotides align to TRBD2. Germline loops: CDR1 LNHDA, CDR2 SQIVND (reference sequence). CDR3 size: 18 residues. V shed 9 bases and J 4 bases; nucleotides not matched to a gene: 21. CDR3 amino acids: CASSWTSTTLRGYNEQFF. CDR3 nucleotides: TGTGCCAGCTCGTGGACTAGTACCACCCTCCGGGGATACAATGAGCAGTTCTTC.

The rearrangement joins TRBV4-1 to TRBJ2-6; possible D gene TRBD2, 5 bases. V was trimmed by 0 bases and J by 2 bases, leaving 20 bases between them. The CDR3 is 20 amino acids. CDR1 is MGHRA, CDR2 YSYEKL, per germline. The CDR3 is CASSQDYRAEEWPGANVLTF. DNA of the CDR3: TGCGCCAGCAGCCAAGATTATCGGGCGGAGGAGTGGCCTGGGGCCAACGTCCTGACTTTC.

This clone came up once. The chain joins TRBV7-3 to TRBJ2-3; the match to TRBD2 covers 13 bases. V shed 4 bases and J 1 base; nucleotides not matched to a gene: 17. Per the germline V gene, CDR1 is SGHTA and CDR2 is FQGTGA. The CDR3 is 21 amino acids. The CDR3 nucleotides are TGTGCCAGCAGCTCGGACCCGGGCACTAGCGGGGGGGCTTGGGGCACAGATACGCAGTATTTT. Translation: CASSSDPGTSGGAWGTDTQYF. The complete variable domain, with remaining parts taken from reference TRBV7-3 and TRBJ2-3, reads GAGVSQTPSNKVTEKGKYVELRCDPISGHTALYWYRQSLGQGPEFLIYFQGTGAADDSGLPNDRFFAVRPEGSVSTLKIQRTERGDSAVYLCASSSDPGTSGGAWGTDTQYFGPGTRLTVL.

The chain carries TRBV9 and TRBJ1-3; D is unresolved. Germline loops: CDR1 SGDLS, CDR2 YYNGEE. The CDR3 consists of 14 residues. Trimming pared 4 bases from V and 7 bases from J, leaving 15 bases between. The CDR3, as DNA: TGTGCCAGCAGCTTAAAGGAGAAAAGTAACACCATATATTTT. Translating gives CASSLKEKSNTIYF.

This clone was seen once. The rearrangement joins TRBV6-5 to TRBJ1-5; D is unclear. The CDR3 length is 13 residues. Germline-derived CDR1 and CDR2 are MNHEY and SVGAGI. V lost 8 bases and J 0 bases, leaving 8 bases between the germline ends. CDR3 sequence reads: CASSVHSNQPQHF. The CDR3, as DNA: TGTGCCAGCTCAGTTCATAGCAATCAGCCCCAGCATTTT.

This chain connects TRBV4-3 to TRBJ2-3; possible D gene TRBD1, 6 bases. The CDR3 sequence is 15 residues long. V was trimmed by 0 bases and J by 1 base, leaving 8 bases between them. The V gene's germline CDR1 is LGHNA and CDR2 YSLEER. The CDR3 loop is CASSQETGGTDTQYF. CDR3 DNA: TGCGCCAGCAGCCAAGAGACAGGAGGCACAGATACGCAGTATTTT.

The chain couples TRBV19 to TRBJ2-6, with D uncertain. Between the trimmed V and J ends, which lost 4 bases and 5 bases, there was a span of 21 bases. CDR1 and CDR2 (germline): LNHDA, SQIVND (reference sequence). The CDR3 runs 18 residues. Here the CDR3 DNA reads TGTGCCAGTAGTAGAACCACGACATCACAAAGTCGGGCCAACGTCCTGACTTTC. It yields the protein CASSRTTTSQSRANVLTF.

The V gene is TRBV28, the J gene TRBJ2-3, with 13 bases that match TRBD2. CDR3 length equals 16 residues. V lost 5 bases to trimming and J lost 5 bases; unmatched junction nucleotides: 7. CDR1 and CDR2 (germline): MDHEN, SYDVKM. The CDR3 protein is CASSRGLAGSGDTQYF. CDR3 bases: TGTGCCAGCAGTCGGGGACTAGCGGGGTCGGGAGATACGCAGTATTTT. The full variable domain, completed using reference TRBV28 and TRBJ2-3, is DVKVTQSSRYLVKRTGEKVFLECVQDMDHENMFWYRQDPGLGLRLIYFSYDVKMKEKGDIPEGYSVSREKKERFSLILESASTNQTSMYLCASSRGLAGSGDTQYFGPGTRLTVL.

The chain uses TRBV28 and TRBJ2-3, with 7 bases aligning to TRBD2. Germline assignment: CDR1 MDHEN and CDR2 SYDVKM. Germline trimming cut 2 bases from V and 5 bases from J; bases unmatched to any gene: 1. The CDR3 is made up of 13 amino acids. The CDR3: CASSLAGEDTQYF. The DNA of the CDR3 is TGTGCCAGCAGTTTAGCGGGGGAAGATACGCAGTATTTT.

The rearrangement uses TRBV4-1 and TRBJ2-1, with 8 nucleotides matching TRBD1. The CDR3 has 14 residues. CDR1 is MGHRA and CDR2 is YSYEKL in the germline V gene. V lost 1 base, J lost 4 bases, and 0 bases stayed unmatched. CDR3 sequence (DNA): TGCGCCAGCAGCCAAGGGGACAGGTACAATGAGCAGTTCTTC. Its protein is CASSQGDRYNEQFF.

The chain combines TRBV19 with TRBJ1-6; unclear D gene. V dropped 3 bases and J dropped 8 bases, with 8 bases sitting between them. Germline V gene lookup returns CDR1 LNHDA and CDR2 SQIVND (reference sequence). This CDR3 has 13 residues. DNA for the CDR3: TGTGCCAGTAGTATTGACGCGGATTCACCCCTCCACTTT. Protein product: CASSIDADSPLHF.

For the CDR3, the DNA is TGTGCCAGCAGCTTACGACTAGCGGGCGCCGGGGAGCTGTTTTTT. This codes for CASSLRLAGAGELFF. This sequence joins TRBV7-9 and TRBJ2-2, with 10 bases that match TRBD2. Trimming cost V 2 bases and J 6 bases; bases outside gene matches: 3. The CDR3 extends over 15 amino acids. CDR1 SEHNR and CDR2 FQNEAQ come from the germline V gene (reference sequence). The variable domain in full, with the rest retrieved from reference TRBV7-9 and TRBJ2-2, is DTGVSQNPRHKITKRGQNVTFRCDPISEHNRLYWYRQTLGQGPEFLTYFQNEAQLEKSRLLSDRFSAERPKGSFSTLEIQRTEQGDSAMYLCASSLRLAGAGELFFGEGSRLTVL.

The CDR3 region has the DNA TGTGCCAGCCAGGATTCGCTGAGCTCCTACGAGCAGTACTTC. This encodes CASQDSLSSYEQYF. The chain combines TRBV19 with TRBJ2-7, with unresolved D. CDR1 is LNHDA and CDR2 is SQIVND in the germline V gene (reference sequence). Between the trimmed V and J ends, which lost 9 bases and 0 bases, there was a span of 15 bases. The CDR3 consists of 14 residues.

The chain employs TRBV9 and TRBJ2-1; 11 positions agree with TRBD2. Trimming removed 3 bases from V and 3 bases from J; junction bases left unmatched: 2. The germline CDR1 and CDR2 sequences are SGDLS and YYNGEE. This CDR3 contains 15 residues. This chain's CDR3 is CASSEGTSGYNEQFF. For the CDR3, the DNA is TGTGCCAGCAGCGAAGGGACTAGCGGCTACAATGAGCAGTTCTTC.

This chain uses TRBV27 with TRBJ1-4, with D perhaps matching TRBD1 (6 bases). The CDR3 has 16 residues. Germline CDR1 is MNHEY and CDR2 is SMNVEV (reference sequence). Trimming removed 5 bases from V and 10 bases from J, with 23 bases in between. Here the CDR3 DNA reads TGTGCCAGCAGTCCGACGGGGGGCGGTTGGGTGGTAAAACTGTTTTTT. Its translation: CASSPTGGGWVVKLFF.

The rearrangement links TRBV5-4 to TRBJ2-1; 7 bases align to TRBD2. J was trimmed by 9 bases and V by 2 bases; bases with no gene match: 2. Germline V gene data show CDR1 as SGHNT and CDR2 as YYREEE (reference sequence). This CDR3 comprises 12 residues. CDR3 sequence reads: CASSLLASEQFF. The DNA of the CDR3 is TGTGCCAGCAGCTTACTAGCGAGTGAGCAGTTCTTC.